The clone carrying this T cell receptor beta chain came up a few times. The antigen is unknown. These data come from a study of beta chain features in type 1 diabetes. All of the isolated RNA was reverse transcribed, so expressed TCRB transcripts were sequenced. Assay: immunoSEQ multiplex PCR; the TCRdb copy retains only in-frame clones and omits some. The table has approximately 100,000 clones, under 40% seen once; the top ten hold over 0.05%. General study points: Moderately but significantly shorter TCRB CDR3s were found in Type 1 diabetes patients in all four CD4+ subsets. Researchers reported that naive, central memory and Treg TCRB repertoires appeared more similar in patients than in healthy donors.

The CDR3 length is 14 residues. V gave up 1 base and J gave up 5 bases, with 9 bases separating them. Germline CDR1 is SEHNR and CDR2 is FQNEAQ (reference sequence). The chain uses TRBV7-9 and TRBJ2-1, with TRBD1 as a possible D gene (5 bases). The source of this sequence is a young woman in good health. Sequencing was carried out using stem cell memory CD4+ T cells from blood. The CDR3 DNA sequence: TGTGCCAGCAGCTTAGGACAGAGAAACAATGAGCAGTTCTTC. Protein product: CASSLGQRNNEQFF.